The sequence of this TCR beta chain was determined in a study of long-term antiretroviral therapy in people with HIV (dated by TCRdb to between 2021 and 2022). About the full investigation: Collection of the earliest samples took place about a decade ahead of the 2015 WHO recommendation for immediate ART, at a time when ART was typically delayed until CD4 counts fell. A retrospective serial study tested whether ART initiation and durable HIV suppression were associated with changes in peripheral blood TRB repertoire composition and diversity. A total of roughly 200 cryopreserved PBMC samples came from approximately 30 adults with confirmed HIV infection and were collected serially over a mean of approximately 6 years (range 1-12). Among the 30 or so participants with HIV, over nine were female. Test extractions of a monoclonal T-cell line alongside fewer than 40 polyclonal samples showed no cross-contamination during QIAcube processing. The investigation overall reported the following: The samples were dated from the mid-2000s to the late 2010s, and the ART regimens that were used may be less effective than current ART regimens. Starting ART was linked to a significant rise in TRB diversity, yet even with long-term ART the diversity remained significantly lower than in transplant donor controls. Limited PBMC availability meant only the TCR beta chain was sequenced, without alpha chain pairing. Compared with controls, HIV repertoires had narrower CDR3 length ranges, and the network structure pointed to an antigen-experienced repertoire that shifted only slightly toward naive after ART. Because cell numbers in pre-ART samples were limited, unsorted PBMC were profiled instead of sorted CD4+ and CD8+ T cells. Expanded TRB clones identified before ART initiation dominated the repertoire at all time points, although this dominance fluctuated and declined in many PLHIV after ART. Inferences about post-ART repertoire changes were limited because no data were available on ART adherence, viral resistance or therapy changes.

Inclusion was restricted to participants for whom at least one PBMC sample before ART initiation and at least two post-ART samples were available. Every participant with HIV received treatment in the United States of America. Cryopreserved samples of about 0.95-11 million PBMC were thawed and washed before DNA extraction. At the time of the earliest PBMC sample, participants with HIV were aged between roughly 20 and 55 years. PBMC samples were contributed by each participant from 1-4 timepoints before ART initiation and 2-8 timepoints after ART initiation, with a median of 7 samples. Serial HIV viral load, CD4+ T-cell count, ART history and demographic data were obtained for every participant. Genomic DNA was extracted from unsorted PBMC with a Qiagen kit on a QIAcube, with processing performed in batches of 12 samples. On this clone: No antigen is known for it. The record has no base qualities; no much larger clone is one base away.

The immunoSEQ hsTCRB v3.0 assay was used at survey level resolution to sequence the TRB variable region. TRB sequencing targeted a depth of roughly 35,000-50,000 T-cell genomes per sample. Pooled TRB libraries were sequenced on an Illumina MiSeq with a v3 150-cycle kit. As for the original processing: Repertoire analysis was run in R within a reproducible Nextflow workflow that covered QC, data transformation and analysis. LymphoSeq2, an R package for exploring AIRR-Seq data, was used to implement the custom analyses. Several samples yielding fewer than 5000 total TRB sequences were excluded, leaving roughly 200 analyzed HIV repertoires. Of the roughly 190 retained HIV repertoires, approximately 57 were collected before and more than 120 after ART initiation. Each repertoire was downsampled to 5000 TRB nucleotide sequences, and summary statistics were averaged across 100 downsampling iterations. TRB sequences were retained for analysis only if CDR3 regions of at least seven amino acids were present. A Shannon entropy-derived clonality score and the Gini coefficient were used to measure diversity. In the repertoire networks, any two of the top 5000 CDR3 amino acid sequences were linked whenever the two sequences differed by an edit distance of one. Antigen specificity groups and MHC restriction were predicted for TRB CDR3 amino acid sequences with GLIPH2. To flag known CMV, EBV, HIV or tissue antigen associations, CDR3 amino acid sequences were matched against VDJdb and McPAS-TCR. Pre-ART, post-ART and control groups were compared with Wilcoxon signed-rank tests and Holm-Bonferroni correction. TCRdb mirrors the immuneACCESS table, restricted to in-frame sequences. Some clones are absent from its copies; in checked studies, under half trace to an unresolved V gene, and the reason for the others is unknown. V and J calls and clone size are copied from that table; D and trimming were computed from the DNA. The sample includes roughly 37,000 clones, with less than 85% observed a single time. The leading ten clones occupy roughly 5.8% of the sample.

From the germline V gene, CDR1 is MNHEY and CDR2 is SVGAGI. The junction shows trimming of 0 bases on V and 3 bases on J, plus 8 bases between the germline ends. The CDR3 has 14 amino acids, counting the end cysteine and phenylalanine. Solely the CDR3 DNA is kept, with 42 bases framed from the first base. The chain joins TRBV6-5 to TRBJ1-1; the D gene identity is not certain. This sample comprised unsorted PBMCs, obtained 3.4 years after starting antiretroviral therapy. This sequence was found in a man aged 25-45 years with HIV. The bases read TGTGCCAGCAGTTACTCGATTCAGCACACTGAAGCTTTCTTT. Its coded protein is CASSYSIQHTEAFF.